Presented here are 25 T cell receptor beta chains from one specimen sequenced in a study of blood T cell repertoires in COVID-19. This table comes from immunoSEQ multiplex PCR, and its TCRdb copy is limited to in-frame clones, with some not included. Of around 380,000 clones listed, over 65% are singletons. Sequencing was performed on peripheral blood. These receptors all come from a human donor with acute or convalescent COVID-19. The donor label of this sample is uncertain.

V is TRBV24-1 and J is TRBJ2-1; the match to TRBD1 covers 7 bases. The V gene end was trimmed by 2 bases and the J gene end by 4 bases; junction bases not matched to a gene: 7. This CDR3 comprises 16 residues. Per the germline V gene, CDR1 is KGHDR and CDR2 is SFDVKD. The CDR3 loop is CATSDSRGLGYNEQFF. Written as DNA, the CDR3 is TGTGCCACCAGTGATTCGAGGGGGCTCGGGTACAATGAGCAGTTCTTC.

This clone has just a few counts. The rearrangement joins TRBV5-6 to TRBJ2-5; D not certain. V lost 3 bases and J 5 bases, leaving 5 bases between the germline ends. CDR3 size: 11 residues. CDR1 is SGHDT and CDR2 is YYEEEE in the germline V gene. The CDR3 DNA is TGTGCCAGCAGCTACGGGGAGACCCAGTACTTC. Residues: CASSYGETQYF.

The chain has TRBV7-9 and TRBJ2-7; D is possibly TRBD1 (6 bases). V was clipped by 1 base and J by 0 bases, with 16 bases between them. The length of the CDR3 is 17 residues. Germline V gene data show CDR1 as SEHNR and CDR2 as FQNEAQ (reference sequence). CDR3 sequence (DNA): TGTGCCAGCAGCTTAGGTGGGGGCGGCCCTCCCTCCTACGAGCAGTACTTC. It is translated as CASSLGGGGPPSYEQYF.

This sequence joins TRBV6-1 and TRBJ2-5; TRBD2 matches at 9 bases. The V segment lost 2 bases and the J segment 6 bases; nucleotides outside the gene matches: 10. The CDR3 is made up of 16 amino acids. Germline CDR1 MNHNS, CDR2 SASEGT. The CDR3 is CASSEPSSGARKTQYF. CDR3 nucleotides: TGTGCCAGCAGTGAACCGTCTAGCGGGGCGAGGAAGACCCAGTACTTC.

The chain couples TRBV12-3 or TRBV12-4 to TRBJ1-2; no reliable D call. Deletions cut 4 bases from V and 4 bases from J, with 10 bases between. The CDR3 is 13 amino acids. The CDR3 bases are TGTGCCAGCAGTTCCCAGACTTTCTATGGCTACACCTTC. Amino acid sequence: CASSSQTFYGYTF.

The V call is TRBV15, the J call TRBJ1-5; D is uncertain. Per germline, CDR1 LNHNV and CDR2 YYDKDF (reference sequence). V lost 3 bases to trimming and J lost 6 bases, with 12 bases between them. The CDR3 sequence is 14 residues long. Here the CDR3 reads CATSRRGSGQPQHF. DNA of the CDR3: TGTGCCACCAGCAGGCGGGGTTCAGGTCAGCCCCAGCATTTT.

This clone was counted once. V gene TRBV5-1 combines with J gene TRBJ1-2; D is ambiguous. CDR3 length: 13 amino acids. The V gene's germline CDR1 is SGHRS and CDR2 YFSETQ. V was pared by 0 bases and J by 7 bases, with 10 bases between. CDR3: CASSLARESGYTF. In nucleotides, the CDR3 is TGCGCCAGCAGCTTGGCGAGAGAGTCTGGCTACACCTTC.

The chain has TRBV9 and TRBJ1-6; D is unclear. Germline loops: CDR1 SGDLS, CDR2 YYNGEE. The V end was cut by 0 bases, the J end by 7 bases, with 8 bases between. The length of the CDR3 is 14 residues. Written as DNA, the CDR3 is TGTGCCAGCAGCGTAGGACAAAGGAATTCACCCCTCCACTTT. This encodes CASSVGQRNSPLHF.

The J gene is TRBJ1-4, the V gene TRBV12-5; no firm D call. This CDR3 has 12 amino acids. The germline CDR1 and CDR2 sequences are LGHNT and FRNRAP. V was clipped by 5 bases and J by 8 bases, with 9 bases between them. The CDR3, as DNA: TGTGCTAGTGGTCTCTCGGGGGAAAAACTGTTTTTT. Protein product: CASGLSGEKLFF.

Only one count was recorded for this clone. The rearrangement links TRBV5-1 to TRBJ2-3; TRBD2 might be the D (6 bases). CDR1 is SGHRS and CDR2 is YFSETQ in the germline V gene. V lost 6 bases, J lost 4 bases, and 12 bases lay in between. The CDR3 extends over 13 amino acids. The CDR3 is CASKREIADTQYF. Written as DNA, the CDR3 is TGCGCCAGCAAACGGGAGATTGCAGATACGCAGTATTTT.

The CDR3 DNA follows: TGTGCCAGCTCACCATTAACAGGGGGCATTAGCGGTAGGCCCCACGAGCAGTACTTC. Its translation: CASSPLTGGISGRPHEQYF. The chain has TRBV18 and TRBJ2-7; TRBD1 aligns across 9 bases. V lost 2 bases and J lost 5; bases outside the gene matches: 19. CDR1 and CDR2 from the germline V gene are KGHSH and LQKENI. The CDR3 spans 19 residues.

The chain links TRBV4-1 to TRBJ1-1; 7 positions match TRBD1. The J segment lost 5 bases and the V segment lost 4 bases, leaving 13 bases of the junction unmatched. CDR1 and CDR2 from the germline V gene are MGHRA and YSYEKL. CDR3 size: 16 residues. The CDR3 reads CASSPLRGSFGTEAFF. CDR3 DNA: TGCGCCAGCAGCCCCCTCAGGGGGTCCTTTGGGACTGAAGCTTTCTTT.

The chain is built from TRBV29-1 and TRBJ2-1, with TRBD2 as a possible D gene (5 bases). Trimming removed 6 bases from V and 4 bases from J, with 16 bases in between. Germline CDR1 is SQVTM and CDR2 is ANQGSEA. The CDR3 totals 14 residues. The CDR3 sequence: CSVPLEERYNEQFF. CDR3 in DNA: TGCAGCGTCCCCTTGGAGGAACGATACAATGAGCAGTTCTTC.

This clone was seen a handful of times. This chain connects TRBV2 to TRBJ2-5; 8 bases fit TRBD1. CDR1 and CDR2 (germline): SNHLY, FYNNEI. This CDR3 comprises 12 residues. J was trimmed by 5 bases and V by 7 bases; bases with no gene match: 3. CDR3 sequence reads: CASKQGAETQYF. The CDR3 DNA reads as TGTGCCAGCAAGCAGGGGGCGGAGACCCAGTACTTC. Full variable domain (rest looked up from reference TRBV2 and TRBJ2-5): EPEVTQTPSHQVTQMGQEVILRCVPISNHLYFYWYRQILGQKVEFLVSFYNNEISEKSEIFDDQFSVERPDGSNFTLKIRSTKLEDSAMYFCASKQGAETQYFGPGTRLLVL.

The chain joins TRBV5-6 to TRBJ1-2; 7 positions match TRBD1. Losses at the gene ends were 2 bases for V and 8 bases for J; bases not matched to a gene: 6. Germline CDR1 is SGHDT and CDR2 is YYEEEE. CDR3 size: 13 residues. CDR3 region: CASSFGQVSGYTF. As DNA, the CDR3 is TGTGCCAGCAGCTTCGGACAGGTCTCCGGCTACACCTTC.

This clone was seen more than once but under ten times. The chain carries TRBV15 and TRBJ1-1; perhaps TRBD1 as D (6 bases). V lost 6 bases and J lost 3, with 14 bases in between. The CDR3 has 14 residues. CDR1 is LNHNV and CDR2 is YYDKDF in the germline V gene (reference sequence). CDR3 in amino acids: CATSWGGADTEAFF. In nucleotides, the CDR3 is TGTGCCACCAGTTGGGGGGGCGCGGACACTGAAGCTTTCTTT.

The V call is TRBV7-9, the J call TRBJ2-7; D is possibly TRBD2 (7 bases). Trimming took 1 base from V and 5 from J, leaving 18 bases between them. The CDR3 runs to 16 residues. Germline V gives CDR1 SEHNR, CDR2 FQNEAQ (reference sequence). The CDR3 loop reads CASSLGGEGVRDEQYF. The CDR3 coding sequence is TGTGCCAGCAGCTTAGGAGGGGAGGGGGTTCGGGACGAGCAGTACTTC. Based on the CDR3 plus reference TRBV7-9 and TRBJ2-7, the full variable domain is DTGVSQNPRHKITKRGQNVTFRCDPISEHNRLYWYRQTLGQGPEFLTYFQNEAQLEKSRLLSDRFSAERPKGSFSTLEIQRTEQGDSAMYLCASSLGGEGVRDEQYFGPGTRLTVT.

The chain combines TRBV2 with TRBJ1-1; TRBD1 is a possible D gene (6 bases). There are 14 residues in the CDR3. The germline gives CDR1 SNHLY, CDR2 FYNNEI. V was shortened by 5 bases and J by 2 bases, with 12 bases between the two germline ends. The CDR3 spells CASSPTGFNTEAFF. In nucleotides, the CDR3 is TGTGCCAGCAGTCCTACAGGGTTCAACACTGAAGCTTTCTTT.

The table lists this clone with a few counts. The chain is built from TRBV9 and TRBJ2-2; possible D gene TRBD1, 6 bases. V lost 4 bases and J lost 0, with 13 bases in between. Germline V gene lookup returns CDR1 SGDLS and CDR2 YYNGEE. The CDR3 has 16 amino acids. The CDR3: CASSLRQVANTGELFF. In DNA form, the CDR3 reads TGTGCCAGCAGCCTCAGACAGGTCGCGAACACCGGGGAGCTGTTTTTT. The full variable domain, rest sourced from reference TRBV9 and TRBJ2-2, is DSGVTQTPKHLITATGQRVTLRCSPRSGDLSVYWYQQSLDQGLQFLIQYYNGEERAKGNILERFSAQQFPDLHSELNLSSLELGDSALYFCASSLRQVANTGELFFGEGSRLTVL.

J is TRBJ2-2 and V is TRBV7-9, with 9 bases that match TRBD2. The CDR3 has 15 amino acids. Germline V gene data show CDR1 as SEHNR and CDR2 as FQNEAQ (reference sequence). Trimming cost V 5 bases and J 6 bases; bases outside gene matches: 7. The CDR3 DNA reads TGTGCCAGCAGCCAAGTAGCGGGGGCGTCCGGGGAGCTGTTTTTT. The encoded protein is CASSQVAGASGELFF.

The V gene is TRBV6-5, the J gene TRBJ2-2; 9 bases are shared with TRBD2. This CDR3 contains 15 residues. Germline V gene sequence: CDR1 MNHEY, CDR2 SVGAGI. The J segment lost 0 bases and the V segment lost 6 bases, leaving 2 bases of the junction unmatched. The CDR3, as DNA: TGTGCCAGCAGCGCGGGAGGGCCGAACACCGGGGAGCTGTTTTTT. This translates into CASSAGGPNTGELFF.

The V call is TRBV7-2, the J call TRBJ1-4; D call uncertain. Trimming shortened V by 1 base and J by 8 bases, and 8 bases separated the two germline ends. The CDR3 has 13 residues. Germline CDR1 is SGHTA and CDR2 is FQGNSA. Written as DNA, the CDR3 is TGTGCCAGCAGCTTAGGCGGTCCAGAAAAACTGTTTTTT. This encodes CASSLGGPEKLFF.

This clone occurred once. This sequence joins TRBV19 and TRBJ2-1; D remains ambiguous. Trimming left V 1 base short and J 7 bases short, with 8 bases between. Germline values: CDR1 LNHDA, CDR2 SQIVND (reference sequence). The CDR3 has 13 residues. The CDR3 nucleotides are TGTGCCAGTAGTATAGGCACCGGGAATGAGCAGTTCTTC. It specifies CASSIGTGNEQFF.

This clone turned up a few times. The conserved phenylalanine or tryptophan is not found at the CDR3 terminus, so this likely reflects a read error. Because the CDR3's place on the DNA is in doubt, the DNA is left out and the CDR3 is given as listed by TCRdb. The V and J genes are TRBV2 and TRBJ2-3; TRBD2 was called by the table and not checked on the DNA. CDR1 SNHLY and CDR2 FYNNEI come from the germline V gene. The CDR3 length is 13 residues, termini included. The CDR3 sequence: CASSDLRNIAPLS.

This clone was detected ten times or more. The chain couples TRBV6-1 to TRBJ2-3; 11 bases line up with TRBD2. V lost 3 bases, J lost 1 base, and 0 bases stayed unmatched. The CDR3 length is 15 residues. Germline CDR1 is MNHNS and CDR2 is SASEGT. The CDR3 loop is CASSETSGGTDTQYF. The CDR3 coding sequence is TGTGCCAGCAGTGAGACTAGCGGGGGCACAGATACGCAGTATTTT.